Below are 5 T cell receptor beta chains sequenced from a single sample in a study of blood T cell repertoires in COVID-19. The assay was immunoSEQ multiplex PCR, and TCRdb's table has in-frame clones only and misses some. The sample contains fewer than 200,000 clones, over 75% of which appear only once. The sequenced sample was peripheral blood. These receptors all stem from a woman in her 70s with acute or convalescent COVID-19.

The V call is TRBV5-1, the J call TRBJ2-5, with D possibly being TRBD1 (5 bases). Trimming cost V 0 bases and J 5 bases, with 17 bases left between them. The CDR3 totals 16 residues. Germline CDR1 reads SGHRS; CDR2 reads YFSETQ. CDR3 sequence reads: CASSLAFRVDTETQYF. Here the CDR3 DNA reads TGCGCCAGCAGCTTGGCCTTCAGGGTTGATACGGAGACCCAGTACTTC.

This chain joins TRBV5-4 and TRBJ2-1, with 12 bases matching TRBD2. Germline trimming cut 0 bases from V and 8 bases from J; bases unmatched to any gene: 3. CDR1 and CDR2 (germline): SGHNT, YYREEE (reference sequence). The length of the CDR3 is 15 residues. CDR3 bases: TGTGCCAGCAGCTTGGCCCCTAGCGGGAGGGATGAGCAGTTCTTC. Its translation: CASSLAPSGRDEQFF.

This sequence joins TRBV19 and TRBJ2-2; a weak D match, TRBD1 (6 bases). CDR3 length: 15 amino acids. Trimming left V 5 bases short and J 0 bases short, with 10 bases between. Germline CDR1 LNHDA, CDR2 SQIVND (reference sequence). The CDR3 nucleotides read TGTGCCAGTAGTCTAGGACAGTCGAACACCGGGGAGCTGTTTTTT. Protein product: CASSLGQSNTGELFF. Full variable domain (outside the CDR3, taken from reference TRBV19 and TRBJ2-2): DGGITQSPKYLFRKEGQNVTLSCEQNLNHDAMYWYRQDPGQGLRLIYYSQIVNDFQKGDIAEGYSVSREKKESFPLTVTSAQKNPTAFYLCASSLGQSNTGELFFGEGSRLTVL.

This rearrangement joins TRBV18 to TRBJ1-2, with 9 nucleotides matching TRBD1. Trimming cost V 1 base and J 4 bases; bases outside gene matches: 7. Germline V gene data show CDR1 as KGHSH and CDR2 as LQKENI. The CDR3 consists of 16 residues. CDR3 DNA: TGTGCCAGCTCACCACGACAGGGGGACCGTGTCTATGGCTACACCTTC. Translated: CASSPRQGDRVYGYTF.

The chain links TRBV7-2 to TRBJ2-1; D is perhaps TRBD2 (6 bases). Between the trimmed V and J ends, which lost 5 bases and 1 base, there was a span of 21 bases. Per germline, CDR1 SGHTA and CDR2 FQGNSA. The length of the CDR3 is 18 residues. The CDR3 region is CASSLSTAGSLSYNEQFF. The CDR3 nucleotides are TGTGCCAGCAGCCTTTCCACTGCGGGATCTTTGTCCTACAATGAGCAGTTCTTC.